This T cell receptor (beta chain) was sequenced for a study of cytomegalovirus exposure and HLA in healthy donors. Study at large: Among over 350 genotyped donors, around 82% fell in the Caucasian-associated ancestry cluster. Study findings and constraints: The study dropped some indistinguishable V segments, TRBV6-2 and TRBV6-3 among them. Later work found that TCR association rates differed between HLA loci; DRB1 had the most and HLA-C the fewest. TCR sequences were mostly rare, though some public TCRs occurred in many donors.

The germline V gene encodes CDR1 MNHNS and CDR2 SASEGT. This CDR3 is built from 16 residues. After removal of 4 bases from V and 6 bases from J, the junction contained 7 bases not matched to a gene. Primers for the PCR totalled 60 Vbeta and 13 Jbeta. Here immunoSEQ multiplex PCR was the method, and the copy in TCRdb shows in-frame clones only, minus some. The profile shows 160,000 or so clones, roughly 80% of them singletons. Details on this clone: The antigen is undetermined.

Sequencing was carried out using PBMCs. V usage is TRBV6-1 and J usage is TRBJ2-1; 12 bases match TRBD1. The TCR originated in a man aged 18 to 30 in good health and CMV-seropositive. The CDR3 DNA reads as TGTGCCAGCAGTGCCCCGGGACAGGGGGCGTCCAATGAGCAGTTCTTC. The encoded protein is CASSAPGQGASNEQFF.